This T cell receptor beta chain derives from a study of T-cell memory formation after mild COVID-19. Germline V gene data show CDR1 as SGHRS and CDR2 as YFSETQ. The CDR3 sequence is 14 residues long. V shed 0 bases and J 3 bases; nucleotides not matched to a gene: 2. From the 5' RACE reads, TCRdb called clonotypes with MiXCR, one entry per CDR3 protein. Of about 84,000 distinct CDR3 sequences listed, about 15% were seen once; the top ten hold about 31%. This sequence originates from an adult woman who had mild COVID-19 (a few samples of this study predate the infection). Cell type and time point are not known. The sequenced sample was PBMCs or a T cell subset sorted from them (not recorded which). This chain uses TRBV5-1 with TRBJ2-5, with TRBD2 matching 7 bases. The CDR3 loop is CASSLVTSEETQYF. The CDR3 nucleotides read TGCGCCAGCAGCTTGGTAACTAGCGAAGAGACCCAGTACTTC.